One and the same sample provided the 2 T cell receptor beta chains below, sequenced in a study of blood T cell repertoires in COVID-19. Produced via immunoSEQ multiplex PCR; TCRdb's table is partial and in-frame only. The data show fewer than 250,000 clones, roughly 86% seen once. Sequencing used PBMCs or T cells enriched from blood (not recorded which). The receptor set was obtained from a woman aged 45-65 years who had recovered from COVID-19.

This chain links TRBV9 with TRBJ2-3; a possible D gene is TRBD2 (5 bases). The CDR3 is 15 residues long. V lost 1 base and J lost 2, with 11 bases in between. CDR1 is SGDLS, CDR2 YYNGEE, per germline. CDR3 bases: TGTGCCAGCAGCGTAAGCCGGGAACTCACAGATACGCAGTATTTT. Residues: CASSVSRELTDTQYF.

In its sample, this clone was seen a few times. The chain carries TRBV7-3 and TRBJ2-2; 9 bases align to TRBD2. V trimming: 5 bases; J trimming: 4 bases; junction bases outside the gene matches: 8. CDR1 and CDR2 from the germline V gene are SGHTA and FQGTGA. The length of the CDR3 is 16 residues. In DNA, the CDR3 is TGTGCCAGCAGCCCCCGGACTAGCGCGGGCACCGGGGAGCTGTTTTTT. It encodes CASSPRTSAGTGELFF.